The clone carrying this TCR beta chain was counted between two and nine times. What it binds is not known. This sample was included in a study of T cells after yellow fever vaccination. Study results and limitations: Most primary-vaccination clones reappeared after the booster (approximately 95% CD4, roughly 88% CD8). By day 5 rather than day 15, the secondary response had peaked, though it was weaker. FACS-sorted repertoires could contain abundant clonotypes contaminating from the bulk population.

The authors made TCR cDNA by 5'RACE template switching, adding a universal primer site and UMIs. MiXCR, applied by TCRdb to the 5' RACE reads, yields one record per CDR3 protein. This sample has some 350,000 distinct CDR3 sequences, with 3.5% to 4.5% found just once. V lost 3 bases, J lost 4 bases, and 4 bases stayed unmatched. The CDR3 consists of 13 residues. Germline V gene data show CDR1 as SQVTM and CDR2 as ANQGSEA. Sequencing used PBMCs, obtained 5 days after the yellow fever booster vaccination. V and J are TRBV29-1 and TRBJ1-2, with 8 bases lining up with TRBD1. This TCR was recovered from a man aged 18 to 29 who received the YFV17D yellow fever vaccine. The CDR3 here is CSVDPTGGYGYTF. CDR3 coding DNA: TGCAGCGTTGATCCCACAGGGGGCTATGGCTACACCTTC.